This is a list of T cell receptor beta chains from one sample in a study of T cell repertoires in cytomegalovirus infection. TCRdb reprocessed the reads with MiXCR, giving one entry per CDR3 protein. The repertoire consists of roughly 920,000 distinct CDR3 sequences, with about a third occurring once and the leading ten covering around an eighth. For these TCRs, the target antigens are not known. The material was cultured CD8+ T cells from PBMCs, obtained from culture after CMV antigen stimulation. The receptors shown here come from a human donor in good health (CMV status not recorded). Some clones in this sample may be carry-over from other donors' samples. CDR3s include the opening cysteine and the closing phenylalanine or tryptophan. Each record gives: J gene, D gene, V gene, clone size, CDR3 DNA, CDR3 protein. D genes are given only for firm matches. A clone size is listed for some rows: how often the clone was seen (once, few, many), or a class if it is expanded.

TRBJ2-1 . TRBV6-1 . TGTGCCAGCAGTGAAGTTCAAATGGGGGGGCCCAATGAGCAGTTCTTC CASSEVQMGGPNEQFF
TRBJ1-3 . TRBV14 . TGTGCCAGCAGCCGACTAGGGGAACTGAGAAACACCATATATTTT CASSRLGELRNTIYF
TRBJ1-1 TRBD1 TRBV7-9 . TGTGCCAGCAGCAGAATAGGGGGCGGAAGGGCTGAAGCTTTCTTT CASSRIGGGRAEAFF
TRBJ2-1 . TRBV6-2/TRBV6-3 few TGTGCCAGCAGTTATACAGGGAGCAATGAGCAGTTCTTC CASSYTGSNEQFF
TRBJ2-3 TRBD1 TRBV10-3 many TGTGCCATCAGTGGATCGGACAGGGGAGGCACAGATACGCAGTATTTT CAISGSDRGGTDTQYF
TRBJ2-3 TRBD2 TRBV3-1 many TGTGCCAGCAGCCAAGATCTAACGGGGGGGCCCGCAGATACGCAGTATTTT CASSQDLTGGPADTQYF
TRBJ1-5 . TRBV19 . TGTGCCAGTAGTATATACGTTGGCAATCAGCCCCAGCATTTT CASSIYVGNQPQHF
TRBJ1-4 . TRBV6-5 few TGTGCCAGCAGTTCCGGTGAGGAACTGTTTTTT CASSSGEELFF
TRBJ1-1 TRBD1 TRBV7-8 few TGTGCCAGCAGGAGCGACAGGGGCCCTGAAGCTTTCTTT CASRSDRGPEAFF
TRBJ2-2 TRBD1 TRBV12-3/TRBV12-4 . TGTGCCAGCAGCTGGACAGGGCCCACCGGGGAGCTGATTTTT CASSWTGPTGELIF
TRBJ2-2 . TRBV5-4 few TGTGCCAGCAGCGGGGGACGAACGCCTGGGGAGCTGTTTTTT CASSGGRTPGELFF
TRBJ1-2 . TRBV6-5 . TGTGCCAGCAGTTACTCGGACAGCGCGCCTTATGGCTACACCTTC CASSYSDSAPYGYTF
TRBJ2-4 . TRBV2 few TGTGCCAGCAGTGACGGGGGTTGGAGCATTCAGTACTTC CASSDGGWSIQYF
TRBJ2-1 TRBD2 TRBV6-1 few TGTGCCAGCAGTCGACTAGCGGGGGGGAACGAGAATGAGCAGTTCTTC CASSRLAGGNENEQFF
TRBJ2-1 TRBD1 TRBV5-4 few TGTGCCAGCAGCTTCCTGGGACAGGGGCTGGGAGAGCAGTTCTTC CASSFLGQGLGEQFF
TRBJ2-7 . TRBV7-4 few TGTGCCAGCAGCTTAGTTGGGCGGAACTACGAGCAGTACTTC CASSLVGRNYEQYF
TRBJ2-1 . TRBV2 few TGTGCCAGCAGTCCCGGGTCCAAGATATCCTACAATGAGCAGTTCTTC CASSPGSKISYNEQFF
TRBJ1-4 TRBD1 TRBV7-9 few TGTGCCAGCAGCTCGGACAGGGGACAGGAAAAACTGTTTTTT CASSSDRGQEKLFF
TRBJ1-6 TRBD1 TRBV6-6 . TGTGCCAGCAGTTACCTATTCCGGGACAGGCATAATTCACCCCTCCACTTT CASSYLFRDRHNSPLHF
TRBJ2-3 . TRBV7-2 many TGTGCCAGCAGCTTAGACGCCGGGGACACAGATACGCAGTATTTT CASSLDAGDTDTQYF
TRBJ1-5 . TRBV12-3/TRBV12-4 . TGTGCCAGCAGCTTGCAGGGTGGCAATCAGCCCCAGCGTTTT CASSLQGGNQPQRF
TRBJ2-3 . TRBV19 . TGTGCCAGTAGCCCGGACATTAGCACAGATACGCAGTATTTT CASSPDISTDTQYF
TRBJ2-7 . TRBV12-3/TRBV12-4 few TGTGCCAGCAGTTTAGGTACAGGGCCCCAGCGTTGGGAGCAGTACTTC CASSLGTGPQRWEQYF
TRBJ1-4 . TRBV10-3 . TGTGCCATCAGTGGATCTGGGTCCACTAATGAAAAACTGTTTTTT CAISGSGSTNEKLFF
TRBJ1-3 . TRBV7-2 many TGTGCCAGCAGCCCATCTCGGGGAAGGGGAAACACCATATATTTT CASSPSRGRGNTIYF
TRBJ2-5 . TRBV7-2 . TGTGTCAGCAGCCCTCTCCCGTACCAAGAGACCCAGTACTTC CVSSPLPYQETQYF
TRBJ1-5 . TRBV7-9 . TGTGCCAGCAGCTTAGCGTACGGGGCAGGGAGGATTTGGAGCAATCAGCCCCAGCATTTT CASSLAYGAGRIWSNQPQHF
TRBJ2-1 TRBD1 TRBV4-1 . TGCGCCAGCAGCCAACCGTACCCAGGGGGTAGTTCCTACAATGAGCAGTTCTTC CASSQPYPGGSSYNEQFF
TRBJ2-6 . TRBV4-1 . TGCGCCAGCAGCCGCACCCCAGGGGCCCCTTCTGGGGCCAACGTCCTGACTTTC CASSRTPGAPSGANVLTF
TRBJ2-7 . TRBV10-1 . TGCGCCAGCAGTGAGGTAATTGACGTTCTATACGAGCAGTACTTC CASSEVIDVLYEQYF
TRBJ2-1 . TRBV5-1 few TGCGCCAGCAGCTTGTTGACTTCCTACAATGAGCAGTTCTTC CASSLLTSYNEQFF
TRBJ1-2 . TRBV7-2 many TGTGCCAGCAGCTTACCCCGGGGGGGGAACTATGGCTACACCTTC CASSLPRGGNYGYTF
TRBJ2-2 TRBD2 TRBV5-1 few TGCGCCAGCAGGGGACTAGCGGGGGAACTTCTGGTCACCGGGGAGCTGTTTTTT CASRGLAGELLVTGELFF
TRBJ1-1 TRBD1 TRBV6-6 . TGTGCCAGCCGAAATACAGGGGGCGGCGTGAACACTGAAGCTTTCTTT CASRNTGGGVNTEAFF
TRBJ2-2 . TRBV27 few TGTGCCAGCACCCATTATCCTAAACAGGGTCACGGGGAGCTGTTTTTT CASTHYPKQGHGELFF
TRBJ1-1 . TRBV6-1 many TGTGCCAGTAGGACGGGGACGAACACTGAAGCTTTCTTT CASRTGTNTEAFF
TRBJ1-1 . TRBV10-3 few TGTGCCATCAGTGAGTCGGGCAGGACGAACACTGAAGCTTTCTTT CAISESGRTNTEAFF
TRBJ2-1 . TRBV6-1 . TGTGCCAGCAGTGAAGCGGTCGGGGACCAGTTCTTC CASSEAVGDQFF
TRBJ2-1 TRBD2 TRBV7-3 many TGTGCCAGCAGCCCACCTAGCGGGGGGACCTACAATGAGCAGTTCTTC CASSPPSGGTYNEQFF
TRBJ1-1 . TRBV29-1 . TGCAGCGTCCACGACCTAAACACTGAAGCTTTCTTT CSVHDLNTEAFF
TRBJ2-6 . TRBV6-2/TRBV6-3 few TGTGCCAGCAGTTACCCGATCGACAGGCTCCTCTCTGGGGCCAACGTCCTGACTTTC CASSYPIDRLLSGANVLTF
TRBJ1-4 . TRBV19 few TGTGCCACCCTGGGGTTTGATTTGGGTCATGAAAAACTGTTTTTT CATLGFDLGHEKLFF
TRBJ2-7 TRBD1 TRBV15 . TGTGCCACCAGCAGAGTCCCGGGACAGGGGGAGTCCTACGAGCAGTACTTC CATSRVPGQGESYEQYF
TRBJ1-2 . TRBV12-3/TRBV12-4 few TGTGCCAGCAGTTTAGCGCCCAGAACCTATGGCTACACCTTC CASSLAPRTYGYTF
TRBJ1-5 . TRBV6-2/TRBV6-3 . TGTGCCAGCAGTTACCTTCCGGGGGGGAATCAGCCCCAGCATTTT CASSYLPGGNQPQHF